The clone carrying this T cell receptor beta chain was counted only a few times. This entry is derived from a study of blood T cell repertoires in COVID-19. Trimming left V 4 bases short and J 9 bases short, with 12 bases between. The germline CDR1 and CDR2 sequences are MNHEY and SMNVEV (reference sequence). CDR3 length equals 13 residues. Profiling relied on immunoSEQ multiplex PCR, and the TCRdb table lists in-frame clones only, not all of them. The sample holds about 150,000 clones; 76% are singletons and the top ten take more than 3.5%. Material: peripheral blood. This receptor was taken from a woman of 80 years or more with acute or convalescent COVID-19. This chain links TRBV27 with TRBJ1-4, with D perhaps matching TRBD1 (6 bases). CDR3 in amino acids: CASSWGTNKKLFF. CDR3 nucleotide sequence: TGTGCCAGCAGTTGGGGGACAAATAAAAAACTGTTTTTT.